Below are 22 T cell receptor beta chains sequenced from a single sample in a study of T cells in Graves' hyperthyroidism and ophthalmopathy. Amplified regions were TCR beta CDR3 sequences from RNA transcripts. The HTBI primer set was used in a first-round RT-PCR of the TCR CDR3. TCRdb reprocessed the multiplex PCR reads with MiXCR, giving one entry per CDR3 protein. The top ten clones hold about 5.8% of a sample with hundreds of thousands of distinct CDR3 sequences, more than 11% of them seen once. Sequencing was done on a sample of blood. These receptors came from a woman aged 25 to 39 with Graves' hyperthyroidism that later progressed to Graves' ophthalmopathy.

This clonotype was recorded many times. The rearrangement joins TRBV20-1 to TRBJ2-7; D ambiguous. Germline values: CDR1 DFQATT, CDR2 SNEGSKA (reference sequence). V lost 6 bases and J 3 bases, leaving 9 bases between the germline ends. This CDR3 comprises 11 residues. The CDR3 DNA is TGCAGTGCCAGTAGACACTACGAGCAGTACTTC. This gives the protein CSASRHYEQYF.

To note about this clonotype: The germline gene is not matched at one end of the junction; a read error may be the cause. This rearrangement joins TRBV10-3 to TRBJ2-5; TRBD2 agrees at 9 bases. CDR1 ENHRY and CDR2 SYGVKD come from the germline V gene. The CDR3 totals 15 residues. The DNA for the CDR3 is TGTGCCACCAGTCAGGGACTAGCAGAGCAAGAGACCCAGTACTTC. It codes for CATSQGLAEQETQYF.

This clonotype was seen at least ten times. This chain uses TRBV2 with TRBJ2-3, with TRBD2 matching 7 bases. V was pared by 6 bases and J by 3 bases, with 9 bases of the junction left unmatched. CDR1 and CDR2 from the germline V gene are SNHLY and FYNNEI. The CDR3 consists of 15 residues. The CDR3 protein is CASRERTSRTDTQYF. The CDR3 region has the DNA TGTGCCAGCAGAGAGAGGACTAGTCGGACAGATACGCAGTATTTT.

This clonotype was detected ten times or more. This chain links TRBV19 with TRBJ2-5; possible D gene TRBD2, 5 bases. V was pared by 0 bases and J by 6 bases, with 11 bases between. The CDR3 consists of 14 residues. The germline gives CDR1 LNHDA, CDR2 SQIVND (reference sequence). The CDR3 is CASSIDSEVKTQYF. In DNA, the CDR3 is TGTGCCAGTAGTATAGATTCGGAGGTTAAGACCCAGTACTTC.

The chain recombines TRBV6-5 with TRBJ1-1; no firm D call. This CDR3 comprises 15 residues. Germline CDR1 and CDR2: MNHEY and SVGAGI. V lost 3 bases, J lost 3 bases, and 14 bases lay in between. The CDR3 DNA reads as TGTGCCAGCAGTTATAATAGGCGGGTGGACACTGAAGCTTTCTTT. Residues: CASSYNRRVDTEAFF.

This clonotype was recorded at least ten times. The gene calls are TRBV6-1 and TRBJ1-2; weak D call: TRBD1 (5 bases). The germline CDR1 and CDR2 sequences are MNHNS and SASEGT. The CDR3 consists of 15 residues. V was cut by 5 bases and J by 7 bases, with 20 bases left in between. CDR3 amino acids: CASSPHMTDSFGYTF. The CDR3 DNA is TGTGCCAGCAGTCCGCATATGACCGACAGTTTTGGCTACACCTTC.

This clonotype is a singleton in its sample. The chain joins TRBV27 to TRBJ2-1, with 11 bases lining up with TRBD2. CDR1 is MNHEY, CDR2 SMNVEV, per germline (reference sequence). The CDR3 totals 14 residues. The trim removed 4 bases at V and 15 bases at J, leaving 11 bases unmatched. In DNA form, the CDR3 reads TGTGCCAGCAGTTCCAGCCTCCCCGGGACTAGCGGGTTCTTC. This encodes CASSSSLPGTSGFF.

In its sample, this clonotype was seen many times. The CDR3 loop reads CASSGRVGYEQYF. CDR3 DNA sequence: TGTGCCAGCAGTGGCAGGGTGGGGTACGAGCAGTACTTC. This chain uses TRBV28 with TRBJ2-7, with a possible D match to TRBD1 (5 bases). Trimming took off 5 bases at V and 4 bases at J, with 12 bases between the two ends. This CDR3 contains 13 residues. Germline V gene sequence: CDR1 MDHEN, CDR2 SYDVKM.

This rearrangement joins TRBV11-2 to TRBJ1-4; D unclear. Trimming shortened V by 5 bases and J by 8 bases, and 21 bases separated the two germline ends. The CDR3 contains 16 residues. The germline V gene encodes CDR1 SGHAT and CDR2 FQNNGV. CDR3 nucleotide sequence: TGTGCCAGCAGCCCAGCCCGCGGTAGCGGACGGGAAAAACTGTTTTTT. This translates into CASSPARGSGREKLFF.

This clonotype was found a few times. The CDR3: CASSRGAGGPGDTQYF. The DNA of the CDR3 is TGTGCCAGCAGCCGCGGGGCGGGGGGGCCGGGAGATACGCAGTATTTT. This sequence joins TRBV11-2 and TRBJ2-3; 9 nucleotides align to TRBD2. Germline CDR1 SGHAT, CDR2 FQNNGV. V shed 5 bases, J shed 5 bases, and the junction held 11 bases outside the gene matches. CDR3 length: 16 residues.

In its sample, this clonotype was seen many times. CDR3 region: CASRLATSSYNEQFF. The CDR3 bases are TGTGCCAGCAGGCTAGCGACGAGCTCCTACAATGAGCAGTTCTTC. The chain couples TRBV2 to TRBJ2-1, with D perhaps matching TRBD2 (6 bases). Germline V gene sequence: CDR1 SNHLY, CDR2 FYNNEI. The V and J ends lost 6 bases and 0 bases respectively, with 12 bases between them. This CDR3 spans 15 amino acids.

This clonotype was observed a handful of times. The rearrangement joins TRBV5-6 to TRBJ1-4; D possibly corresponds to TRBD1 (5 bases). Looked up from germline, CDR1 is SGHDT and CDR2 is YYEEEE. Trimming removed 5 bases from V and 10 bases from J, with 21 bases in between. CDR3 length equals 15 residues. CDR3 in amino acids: CASSRGGVVVGKLFF. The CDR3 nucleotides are TGTGCCAGCAGTCGGGGGGGAGTCGTGGTTGGAAAACTGTTTTTT.

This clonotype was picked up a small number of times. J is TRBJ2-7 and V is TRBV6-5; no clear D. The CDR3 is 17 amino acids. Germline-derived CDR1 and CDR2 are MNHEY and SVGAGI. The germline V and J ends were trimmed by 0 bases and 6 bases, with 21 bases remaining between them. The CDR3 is CASSYSMSVTTYGEQYF. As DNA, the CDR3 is TGTGCCAGCAGTTACTCGATGAGCGTAACGACCTACGGCGAGCAGTACTTC.

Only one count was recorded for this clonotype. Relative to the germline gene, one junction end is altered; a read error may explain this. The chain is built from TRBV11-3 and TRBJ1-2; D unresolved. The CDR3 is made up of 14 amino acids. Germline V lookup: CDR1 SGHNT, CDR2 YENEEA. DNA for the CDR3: TGTGCCAGCAGCCTAGAGGCACGGATGGATGGCTACACCTTC. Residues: CASSLEARMDGYTF.

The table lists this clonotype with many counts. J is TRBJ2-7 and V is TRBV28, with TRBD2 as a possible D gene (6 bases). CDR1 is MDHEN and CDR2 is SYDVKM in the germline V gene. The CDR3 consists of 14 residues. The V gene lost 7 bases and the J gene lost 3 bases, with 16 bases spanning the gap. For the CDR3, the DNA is TGTGCCAGCACCCGGGAGCCATTCTACTACGAGCAGTACTTC. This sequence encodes CASTREPFYYEQYF.

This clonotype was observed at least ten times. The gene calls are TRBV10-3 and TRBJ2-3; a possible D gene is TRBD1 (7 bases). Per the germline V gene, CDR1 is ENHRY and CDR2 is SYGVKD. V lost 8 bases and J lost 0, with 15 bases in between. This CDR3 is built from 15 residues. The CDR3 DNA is TGTGCCATCGGAGGGACAGCGTCCAGCACAGATACGCAGTATTTT. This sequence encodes CAIGGTASSTDTQYF.

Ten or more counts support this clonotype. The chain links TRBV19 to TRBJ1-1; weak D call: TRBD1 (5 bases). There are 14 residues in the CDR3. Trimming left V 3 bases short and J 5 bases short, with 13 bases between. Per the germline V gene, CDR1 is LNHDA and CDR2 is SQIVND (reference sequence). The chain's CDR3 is CASSIGQGSTEAFF. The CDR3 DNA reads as TGTGCCAGTAGTATTGGGCAGGGAAGTACTGAAGCTTTCTTT.

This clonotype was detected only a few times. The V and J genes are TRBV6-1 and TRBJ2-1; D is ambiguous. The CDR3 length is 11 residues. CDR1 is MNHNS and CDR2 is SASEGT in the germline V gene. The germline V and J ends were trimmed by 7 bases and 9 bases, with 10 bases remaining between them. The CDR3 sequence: CASTDLGEQFF. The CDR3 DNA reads TGTGCCAGCACCGATCTGGGTGAGCAGTTCTTC.

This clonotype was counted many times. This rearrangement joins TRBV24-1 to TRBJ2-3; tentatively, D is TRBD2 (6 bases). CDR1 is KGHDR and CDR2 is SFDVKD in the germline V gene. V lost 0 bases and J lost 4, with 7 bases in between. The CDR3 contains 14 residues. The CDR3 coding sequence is TGTGCCACCAGTGATTTGGGGGGGTCAGATACGCAGTATTTT. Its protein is CATSDLGGSDTQYF.

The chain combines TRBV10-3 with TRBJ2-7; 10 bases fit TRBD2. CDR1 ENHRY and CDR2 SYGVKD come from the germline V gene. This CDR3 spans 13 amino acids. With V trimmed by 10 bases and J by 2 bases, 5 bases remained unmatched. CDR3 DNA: TGTGCCACGGGGACTAGCGCGACCTACGAGCAGTACTTC. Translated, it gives CATGTSATYEQYF.

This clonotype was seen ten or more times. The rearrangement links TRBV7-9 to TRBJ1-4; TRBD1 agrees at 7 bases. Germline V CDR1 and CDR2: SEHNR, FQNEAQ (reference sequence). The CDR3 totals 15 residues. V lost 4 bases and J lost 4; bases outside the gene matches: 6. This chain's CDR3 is CASSSPGQYNEKLFF. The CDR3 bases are TGTGCCAGCAGCTCACCGGGACAGTATAATGAAAAACTGTTTTTT.

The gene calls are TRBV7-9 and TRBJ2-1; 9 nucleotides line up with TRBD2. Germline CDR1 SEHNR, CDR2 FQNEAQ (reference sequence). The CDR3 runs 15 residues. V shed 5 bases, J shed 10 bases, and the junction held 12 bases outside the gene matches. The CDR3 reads CASSPVSGRKGEQFF. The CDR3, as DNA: TGTGCCAGCAGCCCAGTTAGCGGGAGAAAAGGCGAGCAGTTCTTC.